This T cell receptor (beta chain) is drawn from a study of metastatic and nonmetastatic thyroid tumors. Study background: Both malignant and benign thyroid patients supplied peripheral blood and tumor or nodule tissue samples, across which the repertoires of these patients were then compared. General study points: In both blood and tumor samples, TCR beta diversity was reported significantly higher for malignant than benign nodules.

No patient received treatment before thyroid surgery. Authors' methods: For papillary thyroid cancer, a distant-metastasis classifier was constructed from CDR3 differences observed across clinicopathological groups. TCRdb re-called clones via MiXCR from the PCR reads. The V and J calls were determined by TCRdb, not by the authors. The sample records 9,900 or so clones, about 10% being singletons. This clone was picked up many times. The target antigen is unknown. The specimen was tumor tissue. The source of this sequence is a female donor with papillary thyroid cancer or a benign thyroid nodule (not recorded which). Some clones in this sample may be carry-over from other donors' samples.

CDR3 sequence (DNA): TGCAGTGCCGACTCCGGGACGATAGTCCGGGGTTCACCCCTCCACTTT. Its translation is CSADSGTIVRGSPLHF. The chain is built from TRBV20-1 and TRBJ1-6, with a weak D call TRBD1 (5 bases). This CDR3 has 16 residues. Germline V lookup: CDR1 DFQATT, CDR2 SNEGSKA (reference sequence). V was cut by 6 bases and J by 9 bases, with 24 bases left in between.